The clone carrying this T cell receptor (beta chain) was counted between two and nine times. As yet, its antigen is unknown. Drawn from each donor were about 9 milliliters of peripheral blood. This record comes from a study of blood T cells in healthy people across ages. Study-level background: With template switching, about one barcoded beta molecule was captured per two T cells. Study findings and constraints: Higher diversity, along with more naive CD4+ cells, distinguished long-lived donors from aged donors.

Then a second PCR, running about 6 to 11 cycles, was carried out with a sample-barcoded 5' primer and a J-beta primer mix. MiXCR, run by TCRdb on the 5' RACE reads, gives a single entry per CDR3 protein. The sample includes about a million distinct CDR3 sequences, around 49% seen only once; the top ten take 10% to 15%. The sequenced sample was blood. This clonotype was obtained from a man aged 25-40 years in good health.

CDR3 in DNA: TGTGCCACGCAACTAGCGGGGGGCCTGAGCTCCTACAATGAGCAGTTCTTC. Translating it yields CATQLAGGLSSYNEQFF. The chain carries TRBV10-3 and TRBJ2-1; TRBD2 agrees at 12 bases. CDR1 is ENHRY and CDR2 is SYGVKD in the germline V gene. The CDR3 extends over 17 amino acids. V gave up 10 bases and J gave up 0 bases; unmatched junction bases: 10.